This record concerns one TCR beta chain sequence. The antigen is unknown. The germline gives CDR1 LNHNV, CDR2 YYDKDF (reference sequence). The CDR3 covers 16 residues. The V gene end was trimmed by 5 bases and the J gene end by 0 bases; junction bases not matched to a gene: 10. The data were obtained in a study of cytomegalovirus exposure and HLA in healthy donors. Study background: Genotyping of more than 300 donors showed that about 83% belonged to the Caucasian-associated ancestry cluster.

Study-wide results and limits: A later examination showed that TCR association rates differed by HLA locus, with DRB1 most and HLA-C fewest. A few CMV-associated chains were confirmed in vitro to be specific for CMV antigens. Most subjects' HLA-A and HLA-B alleles were reportedly predicted from TCR beta sequences.

Primers: 60 Vbeta forward and 13 Jbeta reverse. Profiled with immunoSEQ multiplex PCR; TCRdb holds only in-frame clones, not every one. The sample is made up of about 120,000 clones, and the top ten hold roughly 4% of it. Sequencing input: PBMCs. The TCR was taken from a man aged 18-30 years in good health and CMV-seronegative. The rearrangement uses TRBV15 and TRBJ2-7, with 7 nucleotides matching TRBD2. CDR3 sequence: CATSPREDSGSYEQYF. CDR3 nucleotides: TGTGCCACCAGCCCACGGGAGGACTCCGGCTCCTACGAGCAGTACTTC.